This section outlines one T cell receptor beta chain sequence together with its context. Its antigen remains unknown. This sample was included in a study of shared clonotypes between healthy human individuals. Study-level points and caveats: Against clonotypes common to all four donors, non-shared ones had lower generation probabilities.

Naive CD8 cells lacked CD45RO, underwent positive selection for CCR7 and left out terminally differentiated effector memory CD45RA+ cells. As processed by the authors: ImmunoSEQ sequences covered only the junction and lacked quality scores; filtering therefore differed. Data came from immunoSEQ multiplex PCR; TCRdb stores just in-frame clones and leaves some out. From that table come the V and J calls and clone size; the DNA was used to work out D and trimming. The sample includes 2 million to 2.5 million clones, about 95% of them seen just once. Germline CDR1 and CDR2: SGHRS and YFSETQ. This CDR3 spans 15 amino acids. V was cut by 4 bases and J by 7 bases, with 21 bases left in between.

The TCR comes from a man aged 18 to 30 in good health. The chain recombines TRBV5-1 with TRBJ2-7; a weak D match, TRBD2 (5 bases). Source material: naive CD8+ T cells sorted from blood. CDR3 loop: CASSGVWEPTGEQYF. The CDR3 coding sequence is TGCGCCAGCAGCGGCGTTTGGGAACCTACGGGGGAGCAGTACTTC.